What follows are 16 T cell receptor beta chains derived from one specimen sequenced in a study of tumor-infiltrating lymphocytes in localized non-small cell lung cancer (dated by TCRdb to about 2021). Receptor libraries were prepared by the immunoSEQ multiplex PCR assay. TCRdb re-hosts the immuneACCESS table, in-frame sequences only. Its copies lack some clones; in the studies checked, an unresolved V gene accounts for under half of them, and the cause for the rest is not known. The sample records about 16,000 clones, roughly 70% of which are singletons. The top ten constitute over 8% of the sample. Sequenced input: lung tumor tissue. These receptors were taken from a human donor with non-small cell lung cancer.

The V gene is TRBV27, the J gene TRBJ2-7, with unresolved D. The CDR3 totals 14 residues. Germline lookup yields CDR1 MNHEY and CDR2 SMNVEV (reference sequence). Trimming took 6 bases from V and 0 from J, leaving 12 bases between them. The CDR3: CASSLKPLSYEQYF. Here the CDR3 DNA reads TGTGCCAGCAGCCTAAAGCCTCTCTCCTACGAGCAGTACTTC.

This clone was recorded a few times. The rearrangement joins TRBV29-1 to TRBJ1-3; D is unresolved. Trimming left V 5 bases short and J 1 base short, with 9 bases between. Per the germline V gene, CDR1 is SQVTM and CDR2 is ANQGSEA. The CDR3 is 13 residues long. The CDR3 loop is CSVHGVSGNTIYF. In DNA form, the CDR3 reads TGCAGCGTTCATGGAGTATCTGGAAACACCATATATTTT.

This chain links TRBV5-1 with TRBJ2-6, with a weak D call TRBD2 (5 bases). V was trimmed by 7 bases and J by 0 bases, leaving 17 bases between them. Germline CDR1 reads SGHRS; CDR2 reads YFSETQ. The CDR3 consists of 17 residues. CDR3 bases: TGCGCCAGCGACACCGGGGAGAAATTCTCTGGGGCCAACGTCCTGACTTTC. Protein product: CASDTGEKFSGANVLTF.

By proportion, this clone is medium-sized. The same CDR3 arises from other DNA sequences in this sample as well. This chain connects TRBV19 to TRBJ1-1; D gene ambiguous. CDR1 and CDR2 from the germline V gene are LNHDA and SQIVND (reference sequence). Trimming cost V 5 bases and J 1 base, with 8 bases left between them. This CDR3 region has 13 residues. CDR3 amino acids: CASSGRANTEAFF. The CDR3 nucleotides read TGTGCCAGTAGTGGCCGGGCGAACACTGAAGCTTTCTTT.

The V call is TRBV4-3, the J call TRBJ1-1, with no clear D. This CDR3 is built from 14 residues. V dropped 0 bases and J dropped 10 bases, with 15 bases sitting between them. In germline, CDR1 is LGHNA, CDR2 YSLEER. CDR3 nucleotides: TGCGCCAGCAGCCAAGATGAGGCGGGCATGGGAGCTTTCTTT. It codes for CASSQDEAGMGAFF.

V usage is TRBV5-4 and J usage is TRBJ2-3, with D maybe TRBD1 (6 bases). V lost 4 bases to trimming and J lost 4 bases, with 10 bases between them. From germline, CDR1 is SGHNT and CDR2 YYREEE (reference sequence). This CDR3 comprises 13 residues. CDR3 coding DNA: TGTGCCAGCAGCGCAAACAGGGCAGATACGCAGTATTTT. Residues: CASSANRADTQYF.

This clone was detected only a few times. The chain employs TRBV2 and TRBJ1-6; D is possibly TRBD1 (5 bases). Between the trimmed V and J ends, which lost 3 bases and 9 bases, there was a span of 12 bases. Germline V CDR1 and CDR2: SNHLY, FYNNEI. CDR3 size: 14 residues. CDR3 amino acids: CASSEAGTASPLHF. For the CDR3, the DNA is TGTGCCAGCAGTGAGGCAGGGACTGCTTCACCCCTCCACTTT.

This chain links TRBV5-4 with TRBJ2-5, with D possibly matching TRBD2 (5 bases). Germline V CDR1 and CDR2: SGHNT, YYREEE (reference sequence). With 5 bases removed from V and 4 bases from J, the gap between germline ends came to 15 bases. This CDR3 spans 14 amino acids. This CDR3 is CASSQAGRPETQYF. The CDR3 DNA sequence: TGTGCCAGCAGTCAGGCTGGGAGACCAGAGACCCAGTACTTC.

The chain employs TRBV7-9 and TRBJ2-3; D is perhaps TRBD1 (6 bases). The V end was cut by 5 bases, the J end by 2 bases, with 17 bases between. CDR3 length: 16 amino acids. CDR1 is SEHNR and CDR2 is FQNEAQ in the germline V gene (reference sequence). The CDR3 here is CASSLDGTTPTDTQYF. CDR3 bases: TGTGCCAGCAGCCTAGACGGGACAACCCCCACAGATACGCAGTATTTT. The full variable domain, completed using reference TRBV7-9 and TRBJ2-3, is DTGVSQNPRHKITKRGQNVTFRCDPISEHNRLYWYRQTLGQGPEFLTYFQNEAQLEKSRLLSDRFSAERPKGSFSTLEIQRTEQGDSAMYLCASSLDGTTPTDTQYFGPGTRLTVL.

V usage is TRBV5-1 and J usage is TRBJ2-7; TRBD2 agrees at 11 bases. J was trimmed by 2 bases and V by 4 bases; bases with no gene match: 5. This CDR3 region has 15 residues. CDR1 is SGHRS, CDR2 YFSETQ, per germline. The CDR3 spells CASSPSGGPTYEQYF. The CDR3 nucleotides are TGCGCCAGCAGCCCTAGCGGGGGGCCGACCTACGAGCAGTACTTC.

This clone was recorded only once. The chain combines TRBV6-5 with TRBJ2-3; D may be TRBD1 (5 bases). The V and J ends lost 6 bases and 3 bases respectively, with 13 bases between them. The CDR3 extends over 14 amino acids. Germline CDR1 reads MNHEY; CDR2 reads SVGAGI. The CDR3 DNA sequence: TGTGCCAGCAGAGATCAGGGATGGACAGATACGCAGTATTTT. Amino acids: CASRDQGWTDTQYF.

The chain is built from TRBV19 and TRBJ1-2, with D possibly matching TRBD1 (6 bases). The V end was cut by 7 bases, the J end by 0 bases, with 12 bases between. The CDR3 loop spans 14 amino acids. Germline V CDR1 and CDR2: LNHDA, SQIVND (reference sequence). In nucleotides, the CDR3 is TGTGCCAGTAAGGACAGCCGAGCTAACTATGGCTACACCTTC. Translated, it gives CASKDSRANYGYTF.

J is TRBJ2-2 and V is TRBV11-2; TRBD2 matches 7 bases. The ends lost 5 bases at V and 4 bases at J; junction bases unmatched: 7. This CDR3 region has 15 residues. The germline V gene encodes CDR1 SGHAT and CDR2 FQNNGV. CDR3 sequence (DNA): TGTGCCAGCAGCCGATGGGACTACTCCACCGGGGAGCTGTTTTTT. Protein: CASSRWDYSTGELFF.

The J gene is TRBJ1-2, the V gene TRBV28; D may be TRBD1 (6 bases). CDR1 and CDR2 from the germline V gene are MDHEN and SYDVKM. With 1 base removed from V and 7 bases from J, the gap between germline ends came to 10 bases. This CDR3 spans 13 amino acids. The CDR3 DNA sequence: TGTGCCAGCAGTTTATTGGCAGGGGTTGGCTACACCTTC. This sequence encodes CASSLLAGVGYTF.

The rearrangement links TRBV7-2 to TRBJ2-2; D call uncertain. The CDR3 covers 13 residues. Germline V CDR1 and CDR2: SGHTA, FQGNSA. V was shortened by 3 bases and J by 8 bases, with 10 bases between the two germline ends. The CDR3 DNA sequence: TGTGCCAGCAGCTTTCGGTCCAGGGGGGAGCTGTTTTTT. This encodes CASSFRSRGELFF.

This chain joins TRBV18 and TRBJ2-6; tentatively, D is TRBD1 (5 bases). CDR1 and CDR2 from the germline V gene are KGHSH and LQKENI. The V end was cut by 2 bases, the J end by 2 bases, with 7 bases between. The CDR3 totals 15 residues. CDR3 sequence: CASSPGAAGANVLTF. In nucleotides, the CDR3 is TGTGCCAGCTCACCAGGGGCTGCTGGGGCCAACGTCCTGACTTTC.